One and the same sample provided the 32 T cell receptor beta chains below, sequenced in a study of T cell clonotyping in hematopoietic cell transplantation. The time point was: recipient sample about 28 days before transplant, after cytoreduction. Using immunoSEQ multiplex PCR, the repertoire was profiled, and TCRdb retains in-frame clones only, with some absent. Of around 19,000 clones in the sample, 86% were seen once. The sequences come from peripheral blood mononuclear cells, collected before stem cell transplant. All receptors come from a man between 45 and 60 years old with acute myeloid leukemia. Some clones in this sample may be carry-over from other donors' samples.

The chain employs TRBV28 and TRBJ2-5; 13 bases are a match to TRBD2. The end of the DNA fits TRBJ2-7 better, so the J call may be wrong. CDR3 length: 18 amino acids. Germline V gene lookup returns CDR1 MDHEN and CDR2 SYDVKM. Here the CDR3 reads CASSGSTSGGPYFYEQYF. As DNA, the CDR3 is TGTGCCAGCAGTGGATCGACTAGCGGGGGGCCTTATTTCTACGAGCAGTACTTC.

The chain joins TRBV4-3 to TRBJ1-5, with D perhaps matching TRBD1 (5 bases). Looked up from germline, CDR1 is LGHNA and CDR2 is YSLEER. Trimming removed 0 bases at V and 2 bases at J, with 20 bases between. The CDR3 has 19 residues. In DNA, the CDR3 is TGCGCCAGCAGCCAAGATAGGTTGGGGCATGACATAGGCAATCAGCCCCAGCATTTT. It codes for CASSQDRLGHDIGNQPQHF.

The rearrangement links TRBV2 to TRBJ2-5; TRBD2 might be the D (5 bases). V was pared by 4 bases and J by 3 bases, with 12 bases between. The germline gives CDR1 SNHLY, CDR2 FYNNEI. CDR3 length: 14 amino acids. DNA of the CDR3: TGTGCCAGCAGTGTTTGGGCGGGCAAAGAGACCCAGTACTTC. This translates into CASSVWAGKETQYF.

The genes are TRBV2 and TRBJ2-1; possible D gene TRBD2, 6 bases. With 0 bases removed from V and 8 bases from J, the gap between germline ends came to 11 bases. The CDR3 contains 14 residues. From germline, CDR1 is SNHLY and CDR2 FYNNEI. The DNA of the CDR3 is TGTGCCAGCAGTGAAGCGCTGGGCGGGGATGAGCAGTTCTTC. Translation: CASSEALGGDEQFF.

CDR3 residues: CASTFRDRNLQETQYF. As DNA, the CDR3 is TGCGCCAGCACCTTCAGGGACCGAAATCTCCAAGAGACCCAGTACTTC. The chain is built from TRBV5-1 and TRBJ2-5; either TRBD1 or TRBD2 may fit D (5 bases each). This CDR3 comprises 16 residues. The germline V gene has CDR1 SGHRS and CDR2 YFSETQ. V was shortened by 6 bases and J by 1 base, with 19 bases between the two germline ends.

The rearrangement uses TRBV20-1 and TRBJ1-2, with D tentatively TRBD1 (5 bases). With 6 bases removed from V and 2 bases from J, the gap between germline ends came to 7 bases. Germline V gives CDR1 DFQATT, CDR2 SNEGSKA (reference sequence). This CDR3 comprises 11 residues. The CDR3: CSAGVNYGYTF. CDR3 in DNA: TGCAGTGCAGGGGTAAACTATGGCTACACCTTC.

This chain connects TRBV21-1 to TRBJ2-7; the DNA was not compared with TRBD1, the D call given in the table. TRBV21-1 constitutes a pseudogene. The CDR3 is 16 amino acids. The CDR3 DNA reads TGTGCCAGCAGCAAAGGACGGGGACAGGGGCCCTACGAGCAGTACTTC. It translates to CASSKGRGQGPYEQYF.

The chain employs TRBV2 and TRBJ1-1; the match to TRBD1 covers 7 bases. Trimming cost V 7 bases and J 0 bases; bases outside gene matches: 2. From germline, CDR1 is SNHLY and CDR2 FYNNEI. The CDR3 loop spans 13 amino acids. CDR3 loop: CASMGQMNTEAFF. CDR3 coding DNA: TGTGCCAGCATGGGACAGATGAACACTGAAGCTTTCTTT.

The chain links TRBV5-1 to TRBJ1-1, with D perhaps TRBD1 (5 bases). Trimming left V 4 bases short and J 1 base short, with 11 bases between. Germline CDR1 reads SGHRS; CDR2 reads YFSETQ. The CDR3 loop spans 14 amino acids. CDR3 loop: CASSVGHPNTEAFF. The CDR3 nucleotides read TGCGCCAGCAGCGTCGGACATCCGAACACTGAAGCTTTCTTT.

The rearrangement uses TRBV5-6 and TRBJ1-1; D ambiguous. Trimming stripped 1 base from V and 0 bases from J, with 7 bases between. The CDR3 loop spans 14 amino acids. Germline CDR1 is SGHDT and CDR2 is YYEEEE. This chain's CDR3 is CASSLTAMNTEAFF. CDR3 DNA sequence: TGTGCCAGCAGCTTGACAGCGATGAACACTGAAGCTTTCTTT.

Only a few counts were recorded for this clone. The rearrangement links TRBV4-3 to TRBJ2-5; a weak D match, TRBD2 (6 bases). This CDR3 contains 15 residues. V lost 0 bases to trimming and J lost 7 bases, with 15 bases between them. Per germline, CDR1 LGHNA and CDR2 YSLEER. CDR3 sequence reads: CASSQETSLSGTQYF. The CDR3 nucleotides read TGCGCCAGCAGCCAAGAAACTAGCCTGTCAGGGACCCAGTACTTC.

The rearrangement links TRBV27 to TRBJ2-2; the D call may be TRBD1 or TRBD2 (5 bases each). Looked up from germline, CDR1 is MNHEY and CDR2 is SMNVEV (reference sequence). The CDR3 loop spans 16 amino acids. V was pared by 6 bases and J by 4 bases, with 18 bases between. The CDR3 reads CASRRPGLVGTGELFF. CDR3 bases: TGTGCCAGCAGGCGACCGGGGCTGGTGGGCACCGGGGAGCTGTTTTTT.

This chain uses TRBV5-1 with TRBJ2-6; the D is unclear. The CDR3 extends over 19 amino acids. The V end was cut by 0 bases, the J end by 1 base, with 17 bases between. Germline CDR1 reads SGHRS; CDR2 reads YFSETQ. The DNA for the CDR3 is TGCGCCAGCAGCTTGGTTTCTTCAACCCCTTATTCTGGGGCCAACGTCCTGACTTTC. Translation: CASSLVSSTPYSGANVLTF.

This clone appeared a few times. The J gene is TRBJ2-7, the V gene TRBV2; D might be TRBD2 (7 bases). The germline V and J ends were trimmed by 6 bases and 5 bases, with 20 bases remaining between them. Germline values: CDR1 SNHLY, CDR2 FYNNEI. CDR3 length equals 15 residues. The CDR3 region has the DNA TGTGCCAGCAGGCGGGGGCCCCAGGGGAACCACGAGCAGTACTTC. Its translation is CASRRGPQGNHEQYF.

This clone occurred once. This chain joins TRBV19 and TRBJ1-4, with D uncertain. The CDR3 covers 13 residues. Germline assignment: CDR1 LNHDA and CDR2 SQIVND (reference sequence). V was shortened by 4 bases and J by 4 bases, with 7 bases between the two germline ends. CDR3: CASSRRGNEKLFF. CDR3 nucleotides: TGTGCCAGTAGTAGACGGGGTAATGAAAAACTGTTTTTT.

Here the CDR3 reads CASSQDVAGGVDSPLHF. CDR3 in DNA: TGCGCCAGCAGCCAAGATGTGGCAGGGGGCGTTGATTCACCCCTCCACTTT. V is TRBV4-3 and J is TRBJ1-6; 8 bases fit TRBD1. The CDR3 totals 17 residues. Per the germline V gene, CDR1 is LGHNA and CDR2 is YSLEER. V was pared by 0 bases and J by 8 bases, with 9 bases of the junction left unmatched.

The chain has TRBV7-8 and TRBJ1-5, with a possible D match to TRBD1 (6 bases). CDR3 length equals 18 residues. V was shortened by 2 bases and J by 2 bases, with 19 bases between the two germline ends. CDR1 and CDR2 from the germline V gene are SGHVS and FQNEAQ. In DNA, the CDR3 is TGTGCCAGCAGCTTAAATTACAGGGTGTCTGGAGGCAATCAGCCCCAGCATTTT. Translating gives CASSLNYRVSGGNQPQHF.

The V gene is TRBV2, the J gene TRBJ1-3, with TRBD1 matching over 8 bases. CDR3 length equals 16 residues. J gave up 0 bases and V 5 bases, and 6 bases lay outside the gene matches. Per germline, CDR1 SNHLY and CDR2 FYNNEI. CDR3 amino acids: CASSRGQAHSGNTIYF. The CDR3 DNA reads TGTGCCAGCAGTCGGGGACAGGCTCACTCTGGAAACACCATATATTTT. Variable domain in full (rest from reference TRBV2 and TRBJ1-3): EPEVTQTPSHQVTQMGQEVILRCVPISNHLYFYWYRQILGQKVEFLVSFYNNEISEKSEIFDDQFSVERPDGSNFTLKIRSTKLEDSAMYFCASSRGQAHSGNTIYFGEGSWLTVV.

The chain employs TRBV5-4 and TRBJ1-6, with 11 bases identical to TRBD1. Germline V gives CDR1 SGHNT, CDR2 YYREEE (reference sequence). The CDR3 spans 13 residues. Losses at the gene ends were 6 bases for V and 11 bases for J; bases not matched to a gene: 4. CDR3 in DNA: TGTGCCAGCAACCCGGACAGGGGGCCACCCCTCCACTTT. It specifies CASNPDRGPPLHF.

This clone has only one observation. The chain joins TRBV6-5 to TRBJ2-7, with D perhaps matching TRBD1 (6 bases). CDR1 and CDR2 from the germline V gene are MNHEY and SVGAGI. V lost 8 bases, J lost 0 bases, and 14 bases lay in between. This CDR3 has 14 residues. This CDR3 is CASAPDRLSYEQYF. As DNA, the CDR3 is TGTGCCAGCGCCCCTGACAGGCTCTCCTACGAGCAGTACTTC.

The CDR3 region has the DNA TGTGCCAGTAGTTCGGGAAGACTTGTAGCCCAGCATTTT. Its protein product is CASSSGRLVAQHF. The rearrangement links TRBV19 to TRBJ1-5; D gene uncertain. Germline lookup yields CDR1 LNHDA and CDR2 SQIVND (reference sequence). This CDR3 region has 13 residues. V was pared by 5 bases and J by 11 bases, with 16 bases between.

The V call is TRBV27, the J call TRBJ1-4, with D possibly matching TRBD1 (6 bases). V lost 0 bases to trimming and J lost 8 bases, with 13 bases between them. CDR3 size: 15 residues. Per the germline V gene, CDR1 is MNHEY and CDR2 is SMNVEV (reference sequence). CDR3 sequence: CASSLSGGGKEKLFF. In nucleotides, the CDR3 is TGTGCCAGCAGTTTATCGGGAGGGGGTAAGGAAAAACTGTTTTTT.

This chain connects TRBV6-5 to TRBJ1-2; 8 bases align to TRBD1. The CDR3 is 14 residues long. Trimming at V came to 6 bases and at J to 3 bases, leaving 6 bases not matched to a gene. Germline assignment: CDR1 MNHEY and CDR2 SVGAGI. CDR3 sequence: CASRSQGADYGYTF. CDR3 coding DNA: TGTGCCAGCAGATCTCAGGGGGCGGACTATGGCTACACCTTC.

This clone was seen only a few times. This rearrangement joins TRBV5-6 to TRBJ1-5; 11 nucleotides align to TRBD1. The germline V gene has CDR1 SGHDT and CDR2 YYEEEE. The CDR3 consists of 16 residues. V was clipped by 4 bases and J by 6 bases; unmatched bases: 9. The CDR3 sequence is CASSHFGTGGGQPQHF. The CDR3, as DNA: TGTGCCAGCAGCCACTTCGGGACAGGGGGTGGTCAGCCCCAGCATTTT.

This chain links TRBV28 with TRBJ2-7; no clear D gene. Germline loops: CDR1 MDHEN, CDR2 SYDVKM. This CDR3 is 13 amino acids long. The V end lost 4 bases, the J end lost 2 bases, and 9 bases lay between the germline ends. CDR3 coding DNA: TGTGCCAGCAGTTCCCAGGCCCCCTACGAGCAGTACTTC. Its protein product is CASSSQAPYEQYF.

The V call is TRBV11-2, the J call TRBJ1-1; D is unclear. V was cut by 5 bases and J by 1 base, with 20 bases left in between. CDR1 and CDR2 (germline): SGHAT, FQNNGV. This CDR3 has 17 residues. The CDR3 DNA follows: TGTGCCAGCAGCCCGAGGACGGTAAAACCCCGGAACACTGAAGCTTTCTTT. Encoded protein: CASSPRTVKPRNTEAFF. Together with reference TRBV11-2 and TRBJ1-1, the CDR3 gives the full variable domain: EAGVAQSPRYKIIEKRQSVAFWCNPISGHATLYWYQQILGQGPKLLIQFQNNGVVDDSQLPKDRFSAERLKGVDSTLKIQPAKLEDSAVYLCASSPRTVKPRNTEAFFGQGTRLTVV.

In DNA form, the CDR3 reads TGCGCCAGCAGCCCGCGGGACTCAACTCAAGAAAAACTGTTTTTT. Protein sequence: CASSPRDSTQEKLFF. This chain joins TRBV4-3 and TRBJ1-4; TRBD1 is a possible D gene (5 bases). This CDR3 region has 15 residues. The germline V gene has CDR1 LGHNA and CDR2 YSLEER. Trimming shortened V by 4 bases and J by 8 bases, and 17 bases separated the two germline ends.

V is TRBV4-1 and J is TRBJ1-2; D unclear. Germline-derived CDR1 and CDR2 are MGHRA and YSYEKL. V lost 0 bases and J lost 6, with 11 bases in between. The CDR3 has 14 amino acids. CDR3 nucleotides: TGCGCCAGCAGCCAAGATAGACCGGGGAATGGCTACACCTTC. This gives the protein CASSQDRPGNGYTF.

The gene calls are TRBV5-6 and TRBJ1-2, with D maybe TRBD1 (5 bases). The CDR3 has 14 amino acids. The ends were cut back, 4 bases at V and 0 bases at J, with 10 bases in the middle. The germline CDR1 and CDR2 sequences are SGHDT and YYEEEE. CDR3 DNA sequence: TGTGCCAGCAGCGCGGGACGGCCTAACTATGGCTACACCTTC. It translates to CASSAGRPNYGYTF.

V and J are TRBV9 and TRBJ2-2; D gene uncertain. Trimming removed 1 base from V and 5 bases from J, with 6 bases in between. This CDR3 contains 13 residues. Germline V gives CDR1 SGDLS, CDR2 YYNGEE. CDR3 amino acids: CASSVTHTGELFF. CDR3 nucleotides: TGTGCCAGCAGCGTAACCCATACCGGGGAGCTGTTTTTT.

The V call is TRBV5-6, the J call TRBJ2-5; tentative D call: TRBD1 (6 bases). The CDR3 is made up of 13 amino acids. From germline, CDR1 is SGHDT and CDR2 YYEEEE. The ends were cut back, 2 bases at V and 5 bases at J, with 10 bases in the middle. CDR3 region: CASSFQGTETQYF. In DNA, the CDR3 is TGTGCCAGCAGCTTTCAGGGGACGGAGACCCAGTACTTC.

The chain recombines TRBV30 with TRBJ2-3; D remains unclear. CDR3 length: 12 amino acids. Germline V gives CDR1 GTSNPN, CDR2 SVGIG (reference sequence). Trimming removed 2 bases from V and 1 base from J, with 4 bases in between. The CDR3 nucleotides are TGTGCCTGGAGTCTAGGCACAGATACGCAGTATTTT. This sequence encodes CAWSLGTDTQYF.